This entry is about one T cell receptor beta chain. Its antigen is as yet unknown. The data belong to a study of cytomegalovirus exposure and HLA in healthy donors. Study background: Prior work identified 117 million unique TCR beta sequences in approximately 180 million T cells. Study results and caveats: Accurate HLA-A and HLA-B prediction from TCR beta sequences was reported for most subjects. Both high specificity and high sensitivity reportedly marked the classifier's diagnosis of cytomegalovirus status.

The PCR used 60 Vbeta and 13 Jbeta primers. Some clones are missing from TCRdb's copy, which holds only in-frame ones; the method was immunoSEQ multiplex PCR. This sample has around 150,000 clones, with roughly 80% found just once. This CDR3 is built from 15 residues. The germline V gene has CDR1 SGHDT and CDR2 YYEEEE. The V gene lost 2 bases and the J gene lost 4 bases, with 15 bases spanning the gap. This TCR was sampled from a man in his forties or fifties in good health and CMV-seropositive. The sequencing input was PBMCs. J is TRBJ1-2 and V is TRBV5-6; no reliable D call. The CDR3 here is CASSLGLTEPYGYTF. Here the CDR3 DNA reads TGTGCCAGCAGCTTAGGACTCACGGAACCCTATGGCTACACCTTC.